This record covers a single T cell receptor beta chain. Its antigen is as yet unknown. This sample stems from a study of shared clonotypes between healthy human individuals. The overall study: Three men and a couple of women, aged 18 to 49, were donors. Whole-study findings and limits: Across a handful of donors, naive CD4 shared 5% to 6%, naive CD8 over 3%, memory CD4 more than 2%, memory CD8 about 0.38%.

The CDR3 runs 14 residues. Trimming removed 3 bases from V and 2 bases from J, with 11 bases in between. The germline V gene has CDR1 MNHEY and CDR2 SMNVEV (reference sequence). Deep was the level used in running the assay. Some clones are missing from TCRdb's copy, which holds only in-frame ones; the method was immunoSEQ multiplex PCR. The table has 1.5 million to 2.5 million clones, about 95% seen once. CD8 cells regarded as naive lacked CD45RO, were positively chosen for CCR7, and omitted terminally differentiated effector memory CD45RA+ cells. Each donor was a Caucasian adult residing in Nashville, Tennessee.

The TCR sequence derives from a man between 18 and 29 years old in good health. The chain employs TRBV27 and TRBJ2-7; D gene uncertain. Sequencing was performed on naive CD8+ T cells sorted from blood. CDR3 sequence (DNA): TGTGCCAGCAGTTTCCGGAGATCAGCCTACGAGCAGTACTTC. Protein sequence: CASSFRRSAYEQYF.